Each of the 9 T cell receptor beta chains below was sequenced from the same sample in a study of beta chain features in type 1 diabetes. The sequenced template was cDNA made from the entire isolated RNA. Only in-frame clones appear in the TCRdb table, and some are missing; sequencing was by immunoSEQ multiplex PCR. The sample comprises about 250,000 clones, roughly 15% of which are singletons, and around 0.025% rests with the top ten. Sequencing used naive CD4+ T cells from blood. The receptor set was obtained from a woman aged 40 to 50 in good health.

The chain joins TRBV5-4 to TRBJ2-7; tentatively, D is TRBD1 (8 bases). Trimming shortened V by 7 bases and J by 1 base, and 12 bases separated the two germline ends. Looked up from germline, CDR1 is SGHNT and CDR2 is YYREEE (reference sequence). This CDR3 region has 13 residues. CDR3 in DNA: TGTGCCAGCGGGGGGGACAGGTCCTACGAGCAGTACTTC. Encoded protein: CASGGDRSYEQYF.

The rearrangement joins TRBV5-1 to TRBJ1-2; D may be TRBD1 (5 bases). Trimming took 1 base from V and 5 from J, leaving 9 bases between them. Germline assignment: CDR1 SGHRS and CDR2 YFSETQ. The CDR3 length is 13 residues. CDR3 nucleotides: TGCGCCAGCAGCTTGACAGGACTATATGGCTACACCTTC. Translating it yields CASSLTGLYGYTF.

This clone was detected only a few times. The chain uses TRBV5-6 and TRBJ2-1; TRBD2 aligns across 8 bases. V shed 0 bases and J 8 bases; nucleotides not matched to a gene: 7. Germline V CDR1 and CDR2: SGHDT, YYEEEE. The CDR3 runs to 15 residues. The CDR3 nucleotides read TGTGCCAGCAGCTTGGTGTTAGCGGGGCTGGATGAGCAGTTCTTC. Protein product: CASSLVLAGLDEQFF.

This chain joins TRBV5-1 and TRBJ2-7; D remains unclear. CDR3 length: 12 residues. V was cut by 0 bases and J by 4 bases, with 5 bases left in between. The germline CDR1 and CDR2 sequences are SGHRS and YFSETQ. CDR3: CASSLDQYEQYF. The CDR3 DNA is TGCGCCAGCAGCTTGGACCAGTACGAGCAGTACTTC.

This chain connects TRBV19 to TRBJ2-7; D remains unclear. Germline V lookup: CDR1 LNHDA, CDR2 SQIVND (reference sequence). The CDR3 is made up of 12 amino acids. V was trimmed by 4 bases and J by 3 bases, leaving 7 bases between them. The CDR3: CASSTPFYEQYF. CDR3 nucleotides: TGTGCCAGTAGTACCCCGTTCTACGAGCAGTACTTC.

This clone was seen a handful of times. The chain joins TRBV28 to TRBJ2-1; 8 nucleotides agree with TRBD1. The CDR3 is 16 residues long. V gave up 5 bases and J gave up 0 bases; unmatched junction bases: 6. CDR1 MDHEN and CDR2 SYDVKM come from the germline V gene. CDR3 nucleotides: TGTGCCAGCAGTCCAACAGGGGGGACCTCCTACAATGAGCAGTTCTTC. Its translation is CASSPTGGTSYNEQFF.

This clone occurred a few times. The chain employs TRBV6-5 and TRBJ1-3; D remains ambiguous. Germline V CDR1 and CDR2: MNHEY, SVGAGI. The CDR3 spans 14 residues. V lost 0 bases and J lost 4, with 7 bases in between. The CDR3 DNA sequence: TGTGCCAGCAGTTACTCGGGCTTGGGAAACACCATATATTTT. Translated: CASSYSGLGNTIYF.

The gene calls are TRBV5-4 and TRBJ2-7; 12 bases map to TRBD1. The length of the CDR3 is 15 residues. CDR1 and CDR2 from the germline V gene are SGHNT and YYREEE (reference sequence). V gave up 4 bases and J gave up 5 bases; unmatched junction bases: 7. The CDR3 region is CASSRRDRGRHEQYF. For the CDR3, the DNA is TGTGCCAGCAGCCGACGGGACAGGGGGCGCCACGAGCAGTACTTC. Supplemented by reference TRBV5-4 and TRBJ2-7, the full variable domain reads ETGVTQSPTHLIKTRGQQVTLRCSSQSGHNTVSWYQQALGQGPQFIFQYYREEENGRGNFPPRFSGLQFPNYSSELNVNALELDDSALYLCASSRRDRGRHEQYFGPGTRLTVT.

The chain couples TRBV7-2 to TRBJ2-7; the match to TRBD1 covers 8 bases. The CDR3 is made up of 15 amino acids. The trim removed 5 bases at V and 3 bases at J, leaving 9 bases unmatched. CDR1 and CDR2 (germline): SGHTA, FQGNSA. The CDR3 nucleotides read TGTGCCAGCAGCACAGACAGGGGTGATATCTACGAGCAGTACTTC. Amino acids: CASSTDRGDIYEQYF.